Listed below are T cell receptor beta chains from one sample, sequenced in a study of cytotoxic CD8 clonotypes in ibrutinib-treated CLL. The data were produced by immunoSEQ multiplex PCR, yet TCRdb's version contains in-frame clones alone and is incomplete. This sample has hundreds of thousands of clones; under 80% occur once, and the top ten carry about 16%. The source was PBMCs, collected after 24 months of ibrutinib treatment. Receptors originate from a human donor with chronic lymphocytic leukemia. Both conserved end residues are part of each CDR3. A D gene is named only where the DNA matches it firmly.

V	J	D	CDR3
TRBV4-1	TRBJ2-3	.	CASSLYGVGTDTQYF
TRBV2	TRBJ2-7	.	CASSERSVEDF
TRBV6-5	TRBJ2-3	.	CASSYGTDTQYF
TRBV7-9	TRBJ2-5	.	CASSSISQGMIQETQYF
TRBV7-2	TRBJ2-7	.	CASSPNRRTWEQYF
TRBV30	TRBJ1-2	TRBD1	CAWTAVTGAPYGYTF
TRBV7-2	TRBJ1-5	.	CASSFNNQPQHF
TRBV7-9	TRBJ1-4	.	CASSLTGGYEKLFF
TRBV28	TRBJ2-7	.	CASTLDSRAMGEQYF
TRBV30	TRBJ2-7	.	CAWSPRTGEQYF
TRBV6-4	TRBJ2-6	.	CASSASGANVLTF
TRBV21-1	TRBJ2-2	.	CASSPGQGAAGELFF
TRBV2	TRBJ1-2	.	CASSRFEDRKGYGYTF
TRBV30	TRBJ2-3	TRBD2	CAWSLAGGADTQYF
TRBV28	TRBJ2-3	.	CASSHFSGSIGDTQYF
TRBV11-3	TRBJ1-3	.	CASSFDRGNTIYF
TRBV5-3	TRBJ2-5	TRBD1	CARSPTPGQGIGQQYF
TRBV28	TRBJ2-3	TRBD2	CASSSTSVPDTQYF
TRBV7-9	TRBJ2-1	.	CASSSRGDEQFF
TRBV9	TRBJ2-3	.	CASGAVGDTQYF
TRBV14	TRBJ2-3	.	CASSQPLRRGTDTQYF
TRBV27	TRBJ2-7	.	CASSLRAPSPYEQYF
TRBV28	TRBJ2-7	.	CASTRPGDTYSYEQYF
TRBV25-1	TRBJ1-1	.	CASSHPGITEAFF
TRBV7-8	TRBJ2-7	.	CASSLQGGYEQYF
TRBV5-1	TRBJ2-5	TRBD2	CASSTGLAGGLETQYF
TRBV28	TRBJ2-1	.	CASSLGTPSYNEQFF
TRBV15	TRBJ1-1	.	CATHDRGEAFF
TRBV28	TRBJ1-1	.	CASSSADGRMNTEAFF
TRBV27	TRBJ2-7	.	CASRSWGETYEQYF
TRBV4-2	TRBJ2-7	TRBD2	CASSDTTSGSYEQYF
TRBV9	TRBJ2-3	.	CASSPYSIPRDTQYF
TRBV7-2	TRBJ2-3	TRBD2	CASSRAGYTDTQYF
TRBV19	TRBJ1-1	.	CASGGWTNTEAFF
TRBV19	TRBJ1-2	.	CASGTLGADYGYTF
TRBV6-1	TRBJ2-7	TRBD2	CASSENGAGAYEQYF
TRBV4-1	TRBJ2-2	.	CASSQIGGCFAGELFF
TRBV29-1	TRBJ2-7	TRBD2	CSVSGQVSGSTYEQYF
TRBV10-2	TRBJ2-7	.	CASSDYEQYF
TRBV5-1	TRBJ2-2	TRBD2	CASSWTSGAGNTGELFF
TRBV6-6	TRBJ2-7	.	CASRGRGYEQYF
TRBV6-1	TRBJ1-5	.	CASSEHRGARTGNQPQHF
TRBV19	TRBJ1-3	.	CASKRPVSGNTIYF
TRBV9	TRBJ1-3	.	CASSVGQFTGNTIYF
TRBV27	TRBJ2-1	TRBD2	CASSRRLADLSSYNEQFF
TRBV28	TRBJ2-3	.	CASSKSRAPTQYF
TRBV19	TRBJ2-2	.	CASSITSSGELFF
TRBV7-2	TRBJ1-2	.	CASSFSEYGYTF
TRBV2	TRBJ1-1	.	CASSEEEFTEAFF